The rows below give T cell receptor beta chains drawn from one sample of a study of cytomegalovirus exposure and HLA in healthy donors. Produced via immunoSEQ multiplex PCR; TCRdb's table is partial and in-frame only. This listing includes about 38,000 clones. The sequenced material came from PBMCs. These TCRs come from a man in his forties in good health and CMV-seropositive. Each CDR3 is given with its conserved first and last residue. A D gene is named only where the DNA matches it firmly.

V gene: TRBV5-8; J gene: TRBJ2-3; D gene: -; CDR3 protein: CASSLGGTSTDTQYF; CDR3 DNA: TGTGCCAGCAGCTTGGGAGGGACTAGCACAGATACGCAGTATTTT
V gene: TRBV4-3; J gene: TRBJ2-1; D gene: TRBD2; CDR3 protein: CASSPPGLAGARSYNEQFF; CDR3 DNA: TGCGCCAGCAGCCCCCCGGGACTAGCGGGGGCGCGCTCCTACAATGAGCAGTTCTTC
V gene: TRBV11-2; J gene: TRBJ2-1; D gene: -; CDR3 protein: CASSLDPPVAEQFF; CDR3 DNA: TGTGCCAGCAGCCTCGACCCACCGGTAGCCGAGCAGTTCTTC
V gene: TRBV9; J gene: TRBJ2-1; D gene: -; CDR3 protein: CASSVEETTEQFF; CDR3 DNA: TGTGCCAGCAGCGTAGAGGAGACGACCGAGCAGTTCTTC
V gene: TRBV11-3; J gene: TRBJ2-3; D gene: -; CDR3 protein: CASSSRAQAGKGDTQYF; CDR3 DNA: TGTGCCAGCAGCTCCCGGGCACAGGCGGGGAAGGGAGATACGCAGTATTTT
V gene: TRBV10-3; J gene: TRBJ2-3; D gene: -; CDR3 protein: CAISESGDGTDTQYF; CDR3 DNA: TGTGCCATCAGTGAATCAGGGGACGGCACAGATACGCAGTATTTT
V gene: TRBV4-3; J gene: TRBJ1-2; D gene: -; CDR3 protein: CASSQDTGDYGYTF; CDR3 DNA: TGCGCCAGCAGCCAAGATACGGGGGACTATGGCTACACCTTC
V gene: TRBV9; J gene: TRBJ1-2; D gene: TRBD1; CDR3 protein: CASSGSTGANYGYTF; CDR3 DNA: TGTGCCAGCAGCGGATCGACAGGGGCTAACTATGGCTACACCTTC
V gene: TRBV28; J gene: TRBJ2-5; D gene: -; CDR3 protein: CASSFRRQLQETQYF; CDR3 DNA: TGTGCCAGCAGTTTCAGGCGACAGCTCCAAGAGACCCAGTACTTC
V gene: TRBV6-6; J gene: TRBJ2-7; D gene: -; CDR3 protein: CASSPSYYEQYF; CDR3 DNA: TGTGCCAGCAGCCCATCCTACTACGAGCAGTACTTC
V gene: TRBV25-1; J gene: TRBJ1-4; D gene: TRBD1; CDR3 protein: CASSDPGQINEKLFF; CDR3 DNA: TGTGCCAGCAGTGACCCGGGACAGATTAATGAAAAACTGTTTTTT
V gene: TRBV29-1; J gene: TRBJ1-3; D gene: -; CDR3 protein: CSVGEWVRRWKHHIF; CDR3 DNA: TGCAGCGTTGGCGAGTGGGTCCGGAGGTGGAAACACCATATATTT
V gene: TRBV7-2; J gene: TRBJ2-5; D gene: -; CDR3 protein: CASSLGSTIETQYF; CDR3 DNA: TGTGCCAGCAGCTTAGGGTCTACCATAGAGACCCAGTACTTC
V gene: TRBV7-3; J gene: TRBJ2-7; D gene: -; CDR3 protein: CASSLTAVSSYEQYF; CDR3 DNA: TGTGCCAGCAGCTTAACGGCGGTGAGCTCCTACGAGCAGTACTTC
V gene: TRBV18; J gene: TRBJ2-2; D gene: -; CDR3 protein: CASSPYVQGNTGELFF; CDR3 DNA: TGTGCCAGCTCACCATACGTACAGGGGAACACCGGGGAGCTGTTTTTT
V gene: TRBV19; J gene: TRBJ1-5; D gene: TRBD1; CDR3 protein: CASTKTGTALLSNQPQHF; CDR3 DNA: TGTGCCAGTACTAAAACCGGGACAGCCCTTCTTAGCAATCAGCCCCAGCATTTT
V gene: TRBV6-5; J gene: TRBJ1-1; D gene: -; CDR3 protein: CASRTGEGEAFF; CDR3 DNA: TGTGCCAGCCGGACCGGGGAGGGTGAAGCTTTCTTT
V gene: TRBV13; J gene: TRBJ2-1; D gene: -; CDR3 protein: CASSSNEENYNEQFF; CDR3 DNA: TGTGCCAGCAGCTCAAATGAGGAGAACTACAATGAGCAGTTCTTC
V gene: TRBV30; J gene: TRBJ1-6; D gene: TRBD1; CDR3 protein: CACPEGAAGYNSPLHF; CDR3 DNA: TGTGCCTGCCCCGAGGGGGCGGCGGGCTATAATTCACCCCTCCACTTT
V gene: TRBV10-3; J gene: TRBJ2-3; D gene: TRBD1; CDR3 protein: CAISESGTGGTDTQYF; CDR3 DNA: TGTGCCATCAGTGAGTCCGGGACAGGGGGCACAGATACGCAGTATTTT
V gene: TRBV5-1; J gene: TRBJ2-6; D gene: -; CDR3 protein: CASSLGSSGANVLTF; CDR3 DNA: TGCGCCAGCAGCTTGGGTAGCTCTGGGGCCAACGTCCTGACTTTC
V gene: TRBV5-4; J gene: TRBJ2-5; D gene: -; CDR3 protein: CASSLSGGETQYF; CDR3 DNA: TGTGCCAGCAGCCTCTCCGGAGGGGAGACCCAGTACTTC
V gene: TRBV7-9; J gene: TRBJ2-7; D gene: TRBD1; CDR3 protein: CASSTTGVTGDPYEQYF; CDR3 DNA: TGTGCCAGCAGCACCACAGGAGTGACAGGGGACCCCTACGAGCAGTACTTC
V gene: TRBV5-4; J gene: TRBJ2-2; D gene: TRBD2; CDR3 protein: CASTLGLAGTGELFF; CDR3 DNA: TGTGCCAGCACCCTAGGACTAGCGGGAACCGGGGAGCTGTTTTTT
V gene: TRBV6-6; J gene: TRBJ1-4; D gene: -; CDR3 protein: CASSYNGQKLFF; CDR3 DNA: TGTGCCAGCAGTTACAACGGTCAAAAACTGTTTTTT
V gene: TRBV30; J gene: TRBJ2-3; D gene: TRBD2; CDR3 protein: CAWSAAGAVTDTQYF; CDR3 DNA: TGTGCCTGGAGTGCGGCGGGAGCCGTTACAGATACGCAGTATTTT
V gene: TRBV6-1; J gene: TRBJ2-1; D gene: -; CDR3 protein: CASSPGGFWFF; CDR3 DNA: TGTGCCAGCAGCCCAGGTGGGTTTTGGTTCTTC